These 9 T cell receptor beta chains share one sample of origin, sequenced in a study of identical twins. TCRdb redid the calling of the 5' RACE reads with MiXCR, one entry per CDR3 protein. The sample includes about 1.7 million distinct CDR3 sequences, around 29% of them seen just once. Sequenced input: cord blood. The receptor set was obtained from a newborn girl in good health.

There are a few counts of this clonotype. The V gene is TRBV27, the J gene TRBJ1-1; weak D call: TRBD1 (5 bases). There are 14 residues in the CDR3. V lost 6 bases and J 0 bases, leaving 11 bases between the germline ends. In germline, CDR1 is MNHEY, CDR2 SMNVEV (reference sequence). The CDR3 DNA reads as TGTGCCAGCAGGCTGCAGGGATTGAACACTGAAGCTTTCTTT. Residues: CASRLQGLNTEAFF.

This clonotype has more than one count but fewer than ten. The chain recombines TRBV7-9 with TRBJ2-1, with D possibly called TRBD1 or TRBD2 (6 bases each). Germline CDR1 and CDR2: SEHNR and FQNEAQ (reference sequence). There are 14 residues in the CDR3. With 3 bases removed from V and 7 bases from J, the gap between germline ends came to 13 bases. In DNA, the CDR3 is TGTGCCAGCAGCTTTTTCCAGGGGAGGAATGAGCAGTTCTTC. Translated: CASSFFQGRNEQFF.

V usage is TRBV18 and J usage is TRBJ2-5, with 11 bases aligning to TRBD2. The J call is doubtful: the DNA matches TRBJ2-7 better. The CDR3 contains 15 residues. Germline CDR1 reads KGHSH; CDR2 reads LQKENI. CDR3 sequence reads: CASSNPSGRPYEQYF. CDR3 DNA: TGTGCCAGCTCGAATCCTAGCGGGAGGCCCTACGAGCAGTACTTC.

This chain links TRBV9 with TRBJ2-1, with D possibly being TRBD2 (7 bases). The V end lost 0 bases, the J end lost 8 bases, and 15 bases lay between the germline ends. CDR1 and CDR2 from the germline V gene are SGDLS and YYNGEE. CDR3 length equals 15 residues. CDR3 in DNA: TGTGCCAGCAGCGTAGATCGGGGGGCCAAGGATGAGCAGTTCTTC. Protein sequence: CASSVDRGAKDEQFF.

The chain uses TRBV28 and TRBJ1-5, with 10 nucleotides matching TRBD1. CDR1 is MDHEN and CDR2 is SYDVKM in the germline V gene. This CDR3 has 16 amino acids. J gave up 4 bases and V 5 bases, and 8 bases lay outside the gene matches. The CDR3, as DNA: TGTGCCAGCAGTGCCAGCGACAGGGGGCGGAATCAGCCCCAGCATTTT. It yields the protein CASSASDRGRNQPQHF. The variable domain in full, with the rest retrieved from reference TRBV28 and TRBJ1-5, is DVKVTQSSRYLVKRTGEKVFLECVQDMDHENMFWYRQDPGLGLRLIYFSYDVKMKEKGDIPEGYSVSREKKERFSLILESASTNQTSMYLCASSASDRGRNQPQHFGDGTRLSIL.

This chain connects TRBV29-1 to TRBJ1-2, with D perhaps TRBD1 (6 bases). Trimming left V 0 bases short and J 2 bases short, with 7 bases between. The CDR3 extends over 13 amino acids. From germline, CDR1 is SQVTM and CDR2 ANQGSEA. The CDR3 DNA reads as TGCAGCGTTGAAGATCAGGGGAACTATGGCTACACCTTC. Its translation: CSVEDQGNYGYTF. The full variable domain, completed using reference TRBV29-1 and TRBJ1-2, is SAVISQKPSRDICQRGTSLTIQCQVDSQVTMMFWYRQQPGQSLTLIATANQGSEATYESGFVIDKFPISRPNLTFSTLTVSNMSPEDSSIYLCSVEDQGNYGYTFGSGTRLTVV.

This clonotype was observed a few times. In nucleotides, the CDR3 is TGCAGTGCTGCCGGGACAGGGGGCGCCTACGAGCAGTACTTC. The encoded protein is CSAAGTGGAYEQYF. J is TRBJ2-4 and V is TRBV20-1; 12 bases map to TRBD1. The DNA end is more similar to TRBJ2-7, so the J call may be wrong. Germline loops: CDR1 DFQATT, CDR2 SNEGSKA (reference sequence). CDR3 length equals 14 residues.

J is TRBJ1-2 and V is TRBV2, with D perhaps matching TRBD1 (5 bases). The CDR3 extends over 15 amino acids. Trimming took off 4 bases at V and 4 bases at J, with 16 bases between the two ends. The germline gives CDR1 SNHLY, CDR2 FYNNEI. The DNA for the CDR3 is TGTGCCAGCAGTGCCCGTGGTGCAGGGAGCTATGGCTACACCTTC. This sequence encodes CASSARGAGSYGYTF.

In this sample, this clonotype turned up a few times. The V call is TRBV29-1, the J call TRBJ2-7; D gene uncertain. The CDR3 loop spans 11 amino acids. Deletions cut 6 bases from V and 7 bases from J, with 13 bases between. Germline V gene lookup returns CDR1 SQVTM and CDR2 ANQGSEA. CDR3 in amino acids: CSVKTWEEQYF. The CDR3 nucleotides read TGCAGCGTGAAAACATGGGAAGAGCAGTACTTC.